The 32 T cell receptor beta chains presented below share a single source sample, sequenced in a study of CD8 T cells in Susac syndrome. cDNA came from about 0.46 to 1 ug RNA primed by random hexamers. One entry per CDR3 protein results from TCRdb running MiXCR on the immunoSEQ multiplex PCR reads. The sample carries roughly 220,000 distinct CDR3 sequences, about 95% recorded once. Sample: CD4+ T cells from PBMCs. The receptors shown here come from a human donor with Susac syndrome.

The chain carries TRBV20-1 and TRBJ1-2; perhaps TRBD1 as D (6 bases). The ends were cut back, 3 bases at V and 8 bases at J, with 16 bases in the middle. The CDR3 length is 13 residues. Germline V gene sequence: CDR1 DFQATT, CDR2 SNEGSKA (reference sequence). The CDR3 is CSARGAGIGGYTF. In DNA, the CDR3 is TGCAGTGCTAGGGGGGCGGGGATTGGAGGCTACACCTTC.

The chain joins TRBV6-5 to TRBJ1-6; the match to TRBD1 covers 10 bases. The length of the CDR3 is 15 residues. J was trimmed by 7 bases and V by 5 bases; bases with no gene match: 5. Germline lookup yields CDR1 MNHEY and CDR2 SVGAGI. The CDR3 DNA is TGTGCCAGCAGTACTGGGACAGGGGAGAATTCACCCCTCCACTTT. Its protein is CASSTGTGENSPLHF.

The V gene is TRBV6-6, the J gene TRBJ2-3; D gene uncertain. V lost 5 bases to trimming and J lost 6 bases, with 9 bases between them. The CDR3 runs 12 residues. Germline V lookup: CDR1 MNHNY, CDR2 SVGAGI (reference sequence). CDR3 nucleotide sequence: TGTGCCAGCAGTGAGATTCGGGATACGCAGTATTTT. This translates into CASSEIRDTQYF.

The genes are TRBV2 and TRBJ2-7; a weak D match, TRBD1 (5 bases). The ends were cut back, 4 bases at V and 1 base at J, with 11 bases in the middle. This CDR3 spans 14 amino acids. Germline V gene sequence: CDR1 SNHLY, CDR2 FYNNEI. CDR3: CASSGVRGSYEQYF. In DNA, the CDR3 is TGTGCCAGCAGTGGTGTAAGGGGTTCCTACGAGCAGTACTTC.

A single count supports this clonotype. The chain employs TRBV20-1 and TRBJ2-7; 10 nucleotides align to TRBD2. Germline assignment: CDR1 DFQATT and CDR2 SNEGSKA (reference sequence). Trimming removed 0 bases from V and 0 bases from J; junction bases left unmatched: 8. The CDR3 is 17 amino acids. For the CDR3, the DNA is TGCAGTGCTAGAGACCCCTTAGCGGGGGGCCTCTCCTACGAGCAGTACTTC. It yields the protein CSARDPLAGGLSYEQYF.

The rearrangement joins TRBV9 to TRBJ2-4, with 9 positions matching TRBD2. There are 18 residues in the CDR3. Germline-derived CDR1 and CDR2 are SGDLS and YYNGEE. V trimming: 4 bases; J trimming: 4 bases; junction bases outside the gene matches: 15. The DNA of the CDR3 is TGTGCCAGCAGCCCCAGTTCCCCGGGACTAGCAGGGAAAAACATTCAGTACTTC. Translating gives CASSPSSPGLAGKNIQYF.

The chain combines TRBV28 with TRBJ1-2; D is unclear. The germline gives CDR1 MDHEN, CDR2 SYDVKM. CDR3 length equals 14 residues. Trimming pared 6 bases from V and 5 bases from J, leaving 16 bases between. The CDR3 nucleotides are TGTGCCAGCAGCCCCATTCGGTCCTCTTATGGCTACACCTTC. This gives the protein CASSPIRSSYGYTF.

The chain recombines TRBV20-1 with TRBJ2-1; possibly TRBD2 for D (5 bases). This CDR3 contains 14 residues. V was clipped by 6 bases and J by 5 bases, with 17 bases between them. Germline CDR1 is DFQATT and CDR2 is SNEGSKA (reference sequence). CDR3 nucleotide sequence: TGCAGTGCCCAGTTCCGGGATCGGAACAATGAGCAGTTCTTC. It is translated as CSAQFRDRNNEQFF.

The chain uses TRBV6-2 or TRBV6-3 and TRBJ2-3, with D uncertain. Trimming removed 4 bases from V and 3 bases from J, with 5 bases in between. Looked up from germline, CDR1 is MNHEY and CDR2 is SVGEGT. The CDR3 contains 12 residues. The CDR3 DNA sequence: TGTGCCAGCAGTTTTAAGACAGATACGCAGTATTTT. Translated: CASSFKTDTQYF.

In this sample, this clonotype turned up once. V usage is TRBV5-6 and J usage is TRBJ1-4; 10 nucleotides match TRBD1. Germline V gene sequence: CDR1 SGHDT, CDR2 YYEEEE. The CDR3 loop spans 17 amino acids. V lost 3 bases, J lost 4 bases, and 9 bases stayed unmatched. The CDR3 region has the DNA TGTGCCAGCAGCTCCACCGGGACAGGGGTCTTTAATGAAAAACTGTTTTTT. This sequence encodes CASSSTGTGVFNEKLFF.

The chain has TRBV27 and TRBJ2-3; the match to TRBD2 covers 9 bases. V trimming: 8 bases; J trimming: 0 bases; junction bases outside the gene matches: 3. The CDR3 runs 14 residues. CDR1 and CDR2 (germline): MNHEY, SMNVEV (reference sequence). Here the CDR3 reads CASALAGSTDTQYF. CDR3 DNA: TGTGCCAGCGCCCTAGCGGGGAGCACAGATACGCAGTATTTT.

This clonotype was observed once. The V and J genes are TRBV6-2 or TRBV6-3 and TRBJ2-1; tentative D call: TRBD2 (7 bases). The CDR3 covers 16 residues. From germline, CDR1 is MNHEY and CDR2 SVGEGT. V lost 2 bases to trimming and J lost 0 bases, with 11 bases between them. Here the CDR3 DNA reads TGTGCCAGCAGTTACCCAAGGGGGGGCTCCTACAATGAGCAGTTCTTC. Translation gives CASSYPRGGSYNEQFF.

The rearrangement uses TRBV20-1 and TRBJ1-3, with a weak D call TRBD1 (5 bases). Trimming pared 5 bases from V and 3 bases from J, leaving 14 bases between. The CDR3 contains 14 residues. Germline loops: CDR1 DFQATT, CDR2 SNEGSKA (reference sequence). In DNA form, the CDR3 reads TGCAGTGCTGACCTGGGGGGGAATGGAAACACCATATATTTT. Its protein product is CSADLGGNGNTIYF.

Only one count was recorded for this clonotype. The chain joins TRBV12-3 or TRBV12-4 to TRBJ1-5; unclear D gene. The CDR3 contains 15 residues. Deletions cut 6 bases from V and 0 bases from J, with 12 bases between. For the CDR3, the DNA is TGTGCCAGCAGAGAGTCGGGGTATAGCAATCAGCCCCAGCATTTT. This sequence encodes CASRESGYSNQPQHF.

V and J are TRBV10-3 and TRBJ2-2, with D possibly being TRBD1 (5 bases). The V end lost 4 bases, the J end lost 0 bases, and 6 bases lay between the germline ends. Germline V gene sequence: CDR1 ENHRY, CDR2 SYGVKD. The CDR3 is 14 residues long. Written as DNA, the CDR3 is TGTGCCATCAGTGGCAGGGCGAACACCGGGGAGCTGTTTTTT. Its protein is CAISGRANTGELFF.

The rearrangement joins TRBV30 to TRBJ1-2; D is unclear. This CDR3 spans 11 amino acids. Per the germline V gene, CDR1 is GTSNPN and CDR2 is SVGIG (reference sequence). V lost 4 bases and J lost 9, with 12 bases in between. CDR3 sequence: CAWMEGASYTF. The CDR3 bases are TGTGCCTGGATGGAGGGAGCCAGCTACACCTTC.

The chain joins TRBV30 to TRBJ2-1; D is ambiguous. CDR3 size: 13 residues. V was trimmed by 1 base and J by 9 bases, leaving 13 bases between them. Germline loops: CDR1 GTSNPN, CDR2 SVGIG (reference sequence). CDR3 nucleotides: TGTGCCTGGAGTGCGCAGGTGAGAGGTGAGCAGTTCTTC. Protein: CAWSAQVRGEQFF.

DNA for the CDR3: TGCGCCAGCACCTCCGAAGGACAGGGCCCCACCGGGGAGCTGTTTTTT. Residues: CASTSEGQGPTGELFF. The chain links TRBV5-1 to TRBJ2-2, with 8 positions matching TRBD1. The CDR3 covers 16 residues. CDR1 and CDR2 (germline): SGHRS, YFSETQ. J gave up 4 bases and V 6 bases, and 11 bases lay outside the gene matches.

The chain links TRBV6-5 to TRBJ1-2, with 7 bases identical to TRBD1. This CDR3 has 14 residues. Germline V CDR1 and CDR2: MNHEY, SVGAGI. J gave up 8 bases and V 0 bases, and 6 bases lay outside the gene matches. The CDR3 spells CASSYSPQGGGYTF. CDR3 in DNA: TGTGCCAGCAGTTACTCTCCCCAGGGGGGAGGCTACACCTTC.

The V gene is TRBV5-4, the J gene TRBJ2-7; perhaps TRBD1 as D (6 bases). Trimming removed 1 base from V and 7 bases from J, with 12 bases in between. Germline CDR1 and CDR2: SGHNT and YYREEE (reference sequence). This CDR3 spans 13 amino acids. CDR3: CASSLTGIGEQYF. In DNA form, the CDR3 reads TGTGCCAGCAGCTTGACAGGGATAGGGGAGCAGTACTTC. The full variable domain, completed using reference TRBV5-4 and TRBJ2-7, is ETGVTQSPTHLIKTRGQQVTLRCSSQSGHNTVSWYQQALGQGPQFIFQYYREEENGRGNFPPRFSGLQFPNYSSELNVNALELDDSALYLCASSLTGIGEQYFGPGTRLTVT.

V and J are TRBV7-2 and TRBJ1-5; D remains ambiguous. CDR3 length: 13 amino acids. The ends were cut back, 5 bases at V and 7 bases at J, with 12 bases in the middle. The germline V gene has CDR1 SGHTA and CDR2 FQGNSA. This CDR3 is CASSQEVGQPQHF. CDR3 coding DNA: TGTGCCAGCAGCCAGGAAGTAGGACAGCCCCAGCATTTT. Complete variable domain (other parts from reference TRBV7-2 and TRBJ1-5): GAGVSQSPSNKVTEKGKDVELRCDPISGHTALYWYRQSLGQGLEFLIYFQGNSAPDKSGLPSDRFSAERTGGSVSTLTIQRTQQEDSAVYLCASSQEVGQPQHFGDGTRLSIL.

J is TRBJ1-2 and V is TRBV5-6; D unresolved. Deletions cut 2 bases from V and 2 bases from J, with 7 bases between. The CDR3 loop spans 13 amino acids. Germline lookup yields CDR1 SGHDT and CDR2 YYEEEE. The CDR3 DNA sequence: TGTGCCAGCAGCTTTGACGGAAACTATGGCTACACCTTC. Residues: CASSFDGNYGYTF.

This sequence joins TRBV10-3 and TRBJ2-7; 8 bases are shared with TRBD1. The CDR3 covers 13 residues. Germline-derived CDR1 and CDR2 are ENHRY and SYGVKD. V dropped 4 bases and J dropped 2; count of bases not matched to a gene: 1. The CDR3 loop reads CAISGQGTYEQYF. The DNA of the CDR3 is TGTGCCATCAGTGGACAGGGGACCTACGAGCAGTACTTC.

DNA for the CDR3: TGTGCCACCAGTGATTTGAAGGGGAACTCCTACGAGCAGTACTTC. Translating it yields CATSDLKGNSYEQYF. The chain employs TRBV24-1 and TRBJ2-7, with TRBD1 as a possible D gene (5 bases). Trimming removed 0 bases at V and 0 bases at J, with 8 bases between. Per the germline V gene, CDR1 is KGHDR and CDR2 is SFDVKD. The CDR3 is made up of 15 amino acids.

The chain recombines TRBV19 with TRBJ1-1, with 7 positions matching TRBD1. The germline V gene has CDR1 LNHDA and CDR2 SQIVND (reference sequence). Losses at the gene ends were 6 bases for V and 4 bases for J; bases not matched to a gene: 5. The CDR3 extends over 13 amino acids. The CDR3 nucleotides are TGTGCCAGTAGCACCGCAGGGGGCACTGAAGCTTTCTTT. This encodes CASSTAGGTEAFF. Based on the CDR3 plus reference TRBV19 and TRBJ1-1, the full variable domain is DGGITQSPKYLFRKEGQNVTLSCEQNLNHDAMYWYRQDPGQGLRLIYYSQIVNDFQKGDIAEGYSVSREKKESFPLTVTSAQKNPTAFYLCASSTAGGTEAFFGQGTRLTVV.

The chain uses TRBV3-1 and TRBJ1-6, with D perhaps matching TRBD1 (5 bases). V gave up 1 base and J gave up 7 bases, with 11 bases separating them. This CDR3 region has 15 residues. Germline lookup yields CDR1 LGHDT and CDR2 YNNKEL (reference sequence). CDR3 bases: TGTGCCAGCAGCCAAGCACGTGGGGACAATTCACCCCTCCACTTT. Translation gives CASSQARGDNSPLHF.

The gene calls are TRBV6-6 and TRBJ2-1, with D tentatively TRBD1 or TRBD2 (7 bases each). Trimming removed 8 bases at V and 6 bases at J, with 17 bases between. CDR3 size: 14 residues. Germline-derived CDR1 and CDR2 are MNHNY and SVGAGI (reference sequence). The CDR3 DNA is TGTGCCAGCGGGAAAGCGGGACAGTTCAATGAGCAGTTCTTC. Translated, it gives CASGKAGQFNEQFF.

The chain has TRBV30 and TRBJ2-3, with D possibly being TRBD1 or TRBD2 (6 bases each). V was pared by 4 bases and J by 1 base, with 15 bases between. In germline, CDR1 is GTSNPN, CDR2 SVGIG (reference sequence). CDR3 length equals 15 residues. The CDR3 region has the DNA TGTGCCTGGACCCGCGAGGGGGGCCGCACAGATACGCAGTATTTT. This codes for CAWTREGGRTDTQYF.

V is TRBV12-3 or TRBV12-4 and J is TRBJ1-2, with 7 bases that match TRBD1. The ends lost 8 bases at V and 7 bases at J; junction bases unmatched: 10. This CDR3 has 13 amino acids. The CDR3 protein is CASVSTGSIGYTF. The CDR3 region has the DNA TGTGCCAGCGTTTCGACAGGGAGCATTGGCTACACCTTC.

This clonotype appeared a single time. DNA for the CDR3: TGCAGTGCCCAGGGACAGGTCGCAGAAAAACTGTTTTTT. Its translation is CSAQGQVAEKLFF. The J gene is TRBJ1-4, the V gene TRBV20-1; TRBD1 agrees at 8 bases. Germline V gene data show CDR1 as DFQATT and CDR2 as SNEGSKA (reference sequence). CDR3 length: 13 residues. After removal of 6 bases from V and 8 bases from J, the junction contained 8 bases not matched to a gene.

The chain is built from TRBV2 and TRBJ1-1, with a weak D call TRBD1 (5 bases). Trimming stripped 1 base from V and 4 bases from J, with 10 bases between. This CDR3 comprises 14 residues. Per the germline V gene, CDR1 is SNHLY and CDR2 is FYNNEI. Written as DNA, the CDR3 is TGTGCCAGCAGTGAAGAGGGGATGGGCACTGAAGCTTTCTTT. Translated: CASSEEGMGTEAFF.

In nucleotides, the CDR3 is TGCAGTGCACCCCGGGACAGGGAAGGGTATGGCTACACCTTC. Encoded protein: CSAPRDREGYGYTF. The chain couples TRBV20-1 to TRBJ1-2; 9 bases agree with TRBD1. CDR1 and CDR2 from the germline V gene are DFQATT and SNEGSKA (reference sequence). After removal of 6 bases from V and 5 bases from J, the junction contained 10 bases not matched to a gene. The CDR3 covers 14 residues.